This T cell receptor (beta chain) originates from a study of response to subunit inactivated influenza vaccine. Overall study results and limits: Few new T cells, the authors suggested, are recruited by each seasonal influenza vaccination.

With 3 bases removed from V and 7 bases from J, the gap between germline ends came to 21 bases. The CDR3 is made up of 16 amino acids. Per the germline V gene, CDR1 is MNHEY and CDR2 is SVGAGI. This clonotype was seen at least ten times. The antigen is not known. Each CDR3 protein is one row after TCRdb ran MiXCR on the RT-PCR reads. The sample carries hundreds of thousands of distinct CDR3 sequences, less than 15% recorded once. V and J are TRBV6-5 and TRBJ1-2, with D perhaps TRBD1 (6 bases). This material consisted of PBMCs from blood, taken roughly 2 weeks before vaccination. This sequence was found in a man in his fifties or sixties who received an inactivated influenza vaccine. CDR3 DNA: TGTGCCAGCAGTTATATCGGACAGCGGGATGGGGGTGGCTACACCTTC. It codes for CASSYIGQRDGGGYTF.